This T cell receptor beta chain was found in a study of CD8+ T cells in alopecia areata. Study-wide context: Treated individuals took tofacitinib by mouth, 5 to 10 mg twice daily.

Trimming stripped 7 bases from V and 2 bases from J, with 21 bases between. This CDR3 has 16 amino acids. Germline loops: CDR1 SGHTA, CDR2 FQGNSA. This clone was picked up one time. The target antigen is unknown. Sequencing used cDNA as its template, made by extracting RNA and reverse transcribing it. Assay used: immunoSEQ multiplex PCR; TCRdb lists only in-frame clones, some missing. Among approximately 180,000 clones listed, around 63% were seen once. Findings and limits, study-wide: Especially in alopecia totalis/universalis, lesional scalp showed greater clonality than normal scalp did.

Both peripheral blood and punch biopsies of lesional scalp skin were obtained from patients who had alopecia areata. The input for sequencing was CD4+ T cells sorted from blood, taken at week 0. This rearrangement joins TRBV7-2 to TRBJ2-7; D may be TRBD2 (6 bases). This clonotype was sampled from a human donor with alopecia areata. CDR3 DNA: TGTGCCAGCACCAATTTCGCGGGGCAGAGACCCTACGAGCAGTACTTC. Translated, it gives CASTNFAGQRPYEQYF.